These 12 T cell receptor beta chains came from one sample sequenced in a study of post-analysis software for immune sequencing data. Carried by the TCR beta cDNA libraries were unique molecular identifiers. TCRdb recomputed calls from the PCR reads with MiXCR, one row per CDR3 protein. The sample holds roughly 600,000 distinct CDR3 sequences, roughly two fifths seen once. Broader study findings: The study found TRBV5-6, TRBV5-1 and TRBV20-1 among 5 or 6 TRBV segments more frequent in patients than controls.

Their specific antigens are unknown. Sequenced: blood. These receptor sequences come from a girl aged 5-17 years with multiple sclerosis.

The sample holds a few counts of this clonotype. The rearrangement links TRBV13 to TRBJ2-1; D unresolved. Germline CDR1 and CDR2: PRHDT and FYEKMQ (reference sequence). Trimming took off 7 bases at V and 0 bases at J, with 13 bases between the two ends. The CDR3 totals 15 residues. Here the CDR3 reads CASTHIRGSYNEQFF. In DNA, the CDR3 is TGTGCCAGCACCCATATCCGCGGCTCCTACAATGAGCAGTTCTTC.

J is TRBJ1-1 and V is TRBV20-1, with D unresolved. The CDR3 is 16 residues long. Germline CDR1 is DFQATT and CDR2 is SNEGSKA (reference sequence). The ends were cut back, 5 bases at V and 0 bases at J, with 19 bases in the middle. The CDR3 DNA reads TGCAGTGCTCAGCTCCCGTCCGGTGCCATGAACACTGAAGCTTTCTTT. The encoded protein is CSAQLPSGAMNTEAFF.

This chain uses TRBV5-1 with TRBJ2-1, with D tentatively TRBD1 or TRBD2 (5 bases each). CDR3 length: 14 amino acids. V gave up 5 bases and J gave up 9 bases, with 18 bases separating them. Per the germline V gene, CDR1 is SGHRS and CDR2 is YFSETQ. The DNA of the CDR3 is TGCGCCAGCAGGGGGGACCCCCAGGTTGCTGAGCAGTTCTTC. Amino acid sequence: CASRGDPQVAEQFF.

This clonotype was seen a few times. The chain combines TRBV7-2 with TRBJ2-1; D unresolved. This CDR3 is 15 amino acids long. The germline gives CDR1 SGHTA, CDR2 FQGNSA. With 6 bases removed from V and 8 bases from J, the gap between germline ends came to 20 bases. CDR3 in amino acids: CASRLGLPPVHEQFF. CDR3 DNA sequence: TGTGCCAGCAGGCTAGGATTACCTCCGGTCCATGAGCAGTTCTTC.

This clonotype was counted between two and nine times. The chain carries TRBV7-2 and TRBJ2-5; D unresolved. V was shortened by 1 base and J by 4 bases, with 10 bases between the two germline ends. Germline V gene data show CDR1 as SGHTA and CDR2 as FQGNSA. The CDR3 has 14 residues. CDR3 DNA: TGTGCCAGCAGCTTAGTTAAGGTGGCAGAGACCCAGTACTTC. Protein sequence: CASSLVKVAETQYF.

The gene calls are TRBV4-1 and TRBJ2-5; possible D gene TRBD1, 6 bases. This CDR3 is built from 14 residues. V lost 6 bases and J 0 bases, leaving 11 bases between the germline ends. Germline CDR1 MGHRA, CDR2 YSYEKL. CDR3 sequence (DNA): TGCGCCAGCAGTAACAGGGTGGACCAAGAGACCCAGTACTTC. Residues: CASSNRVDQETQYF.

This rearrangement joins TRBV12-3 or TRBV12-4 to TRBJ2-7, with a possible D match to TRBD2 (6 bases). The CDR3 loop spans 13 amino acids. Trimming removed 4 bases at V and 1 base at J, with 8 bases between. The CDR3 loop is CASSYGTSYEQYF. The DNA of the CDR3 is TGTGCCAGCAGTTACGGGACTTCCTACGAGCAGTACTTC.

The genes are TRBV7-9 and TRBJ2-1; 10 bases are shared with TRBD2. The CDR3 extends over 15 amino acids. The germline V gene has CDR1 SEHNR and CDR2 FQNEAQ (reference sequence). J gave up 5 bases and V 5 bases, and 6 bases lay outside the gene matches. The CDR3 loop is CASSQGLAPNNEQFF. The CDR3 DNA reads TGTGCCAGCAGCCAGGGACTAGCGCCAAACAATGAGCAGTTCTTC.

This clonotype has only a few counts. DNA of the CDR3: TGCAGTGCTCCCCAGTTTAGCGGGAGGCCCTACAATGAGCAGTTCTTC. Its protein product is CSAPQFSGRPYNEQFF. The chain carries TRBV20-1 and TRBJ2-1; 10 bases line up with TRBD2. The ends lost 5 bases at V and 2 bases at J; junction bases unmatched: 9. The CDR3 runs to 16 residues. Germline assignment: CDR1 DFQATT and CDR2 SNEGSKA (reference sequence).

The rearrangement joins TRBV12-3 or TRBV12-4 to TRBJ1-1; possible D gene TRBD1, 5 bases. This CDR3 has 13 residues. The V gene lost 4 bases and the J gene lost 1 base, with 7 bases spanning the gap. Here the CDR3 DNA reads TGTGCCAGCAGTTGGACACCGAACACTGAAGCTTTCTTT. It yields the protein CASSWTPNTEAFF.

The gene calls are TRBV7-2 and TRBJ2-7; D uncertain. This CDR3 contains 13 residues. Trimming took 1 base from V and 7 from J, leaving 11 bases between them. Germline V gene sequence: CDR1 SGHTA, CDR2 FQGNSA. The CDR3 DNA reads TGTGCCAGCAGCTTAGGACCGACCAATGAGCAGTACTTC. It is translated as CASSLGPTNEQYF.

The V and J genes are TRBV5-1 and TRBJ2-6; D is undetermined. The CDR3 is made up of 15 amino acids. Trimming cost V 0 bases and J 0 bases, with 4 bases left between them. Germline-derived CDR1 and CDR2 are SGHRS and YFSETQ. The CDR3, as DNA: TGCGCCAGCAGCTTGGATCTCTCTGGGGCCAACGTCCTGACTTTC. This codes for CASSLDLSGANVLTF.